A single sample gave rise to the 25 T cell receptor beta chains below, sequenced in a study of cytomegalovirus exposure and HLA in healthy donors. PCR amplification relied on 60 Vbeta primers (plus 13 Jbeta primers). Assay used: immunoSEQ multiplex PCR; TCRdb lists only in-frame clones, some missing. Of about 150,000 clones in the sample, 70% to 80% were seen once. The sequenced sample consisted of PBMCs. The receptors derive from a man aged 30-40 years in good health and CMV-seropositive.

CDR3: CASGGRTGNTIYF. The CDR3 region has the DNA TGTGCCAGTGGGGGGAGAACTGGAAACACCATATATTTT. The rearrangement joins TRBV19 to TRBJ1-3, with a tentative D call TRBD1 (5 bases). The CDR3 runs to 13 residues. Germline CDR1 and CDR2: LNHDA and SQIVND (reference sequence). Trimming stripped 8 bases from V and 2 bases from J, with 10 bases between. Full variable domain (rest looked up from reference TRBV19 and TRBJ1-3): DGGITQSPKYLFRKEGQNVTLSCEQNLNHDAMYWYRQDPGQGLRLIYYSQIVNDFQKGDIAEGYSVSREKKESFPLTVTSAQKNPTAFYLCASGGRTGNTIYFGEGSWLTVV.

V is TRBV6-6 and J is TRBJ2-5; D may be TRBD1 (5 bases). The V end lost 5 bases, the J end lost 2 bases, and 15 bases lay between the germline ends. Germline assignment: CDR1 MNHNY and CDR2 SVGAGI (reference sequence). The CDR3 runs 15 residues. The CDR3 nucleotides read TGTGCCAGCAGTCCGACCAGGGATTCTCAAGAGACCCAGTACTTC. As protein: CASSPTRDSQETQYF.

The chain uses TRBV5-1 and TRBJ1-5; 7 bases match TRBD1. This CDR3 contains 15 residues. Germline trimming cut 0 bases from V and 6 bases from J; bases unmatched to any gene: 6. The V gene's germline CDR1 is SGHRS and CDR2 YFSETQ. Here the CDR3 DNA reads TGCGCCAGCAGCTTGGGGCAGGGGGATGTTCAGCCCCAGCATTTT. Its translation: CASSLGQGDVQPQHF.

The chain is built from TRBV9 and TRBJ1-3; TRBD1 is a possible D gene (5 bases). Germline V CDR1 and CDR2: SGDLS, YYNGEE. CDR3 length: 15 residues. The V end was cut by 0 bases, the J end by 4 bases, with 11 bases between. The CDR3 sequence is CASSVGGEEGNTIYF. The DNA of the CDR3 is TGTGCCAGCAGCGTAGGGGGGGAAGAAGGAAACACCATATATTTT.

The genes are TRBV5-6 and TRBJ2-3, with TRBD2 as a possible D gene (5 bases). The CDR3 runs to 12 residues. V lost 6 bases and J lost 8, with 13 bases in between. From germline, CDR1 is SGHDT and CDR2 YYEEEE. The CDR3 spells CASTNPRGTQYF. The DNA of the CDR3 is TGTGCCAGCACCAACCCCCGGGGTACGCAGTATTTT. The whole variable domain, remainder taken from reference TRBV5-6 and TRBJ2-3, is DAGVTQSPTHLIKTRGQQVTLRCSPKSGHDTVSWYQQALGQGPQFIFQYYEEEERQRGNFPDRFSGHQFPNYSSELNVNALLLGDSALYLCASTNPRGTQYFGPGTRLTVL.

This clone was detected only a few times. The gene calls are TRBV19 and TRBJ1-1; perhaps TRBD1 as D (5 bases). Trimming removed 4 bases from V and 8 bases from J, with 14 bases in between. In germline, CDR1 is LNHDA, CDR2 SQIVND (reference sequence). The CDR3 is 13 amino acids. The CDR3 bases are TGTGCCAGTAGTACCGATCGGGGGTCGGAAGCTTTCTTT. Translating gives CASSTDRGSEAFF.

The genes are TRBV5-6 and TRBJ1-3; D is uncertain. Germline V gene data show CDR1 as SGHDT and CDR2 as YYEEEE. This CDR3 region has 15 residues. V lost 3 bases and J lost 4, with 14 bases in between. The CDR3: CASSWQPGSGNTIYF. CDR3 DNA sequence: TGTGCCAGCAGCTGGCAACCTGGGAGCGGAAACACCATATATTTT. Full variable domain (missing parts from reference TRBV5-6 and TRBJ1-3): DAGVTQSPTHLIKTRGQQVTLRCSPKSGHDTVSWYQQALGQGPQFIFQYYEEEERQRGNFPDRFSGHQFPNYSSELNVNALLLGDSALYLCASSWQPGSGNTIYFGEGSWLTVV.

The gene calls are TRBV4-2 and TRBJ2-7; 8 bases agree with TRBD1. CDR1 and CDR2 from the germline V gene are LGHNA and YNFKEQ. The J segment lost 3 bases and the V segment lost 2 bases, leaving 12 bases of the junction unmatched. This CDR3 is 17 amino acids long. CDR3 DNA sequence: TGTGCCAGCAGCCAATTATCGACCGGGACAGGTAGCTACGAGCAGTACTTC. Encoded protein: CASSQLSTGTGSYEQYF.

This chain connects TRBV18 to TRBJ2-7; D might be TRBD1 (5 bases). From germline, CDR1 is KGHSH and CDR2 LQKENI. The V end lost 5 bases, the J end lost 4 bases, and 24 bases lay between the germline ends. The CDR3 runs 17 residues. CDR3 nucleotides: TGTGCCAGCTCATTAAGGGCCCCGACAGCCACCCCTTACGAGCAGTACTTC. Translation gives CASSLRAPTATPYEQYF.

The rearrangement joins TRBV9 to TRBJ2-7, with 8 nucleotides matching TRBD1. With V trimmed by 4 bases and J by 3 bases, 9 bases remained unmatched. Germline loops: CDR1 SGDLS, CDR2 YYNGEE. The CDR3 is made up of 15 amino acids. CDR3 region: CASSTGQGGNYEQYF. The DNA for the CDR3 is TGTGCCAGCAGCACTGGACAGGGTGGGAACTACGAGCAGTACTTC.

The CDR3 reads CASSYASTGKYF. The CDR3 bases are TGTGCCAGCAGTTACGCTTCGACAGGGAAGTACTTC. The chain is built from TRBV6-6 and TRBJ2-7; 7 bases fit TRBD1. This CDR3 contains 12 residues. V shed 2 bases, J shed 11 bases, and the junction held 6 bases outside the gene matches. Germline CDR1 is MNHNY and CDR2 is SVGAGI (reference sequence).

The chain employs TRBV19 and TRBJ1-2; 7 bases are a match to TRBD1. Germline V CDR1 and CDR2: LNHDA, SQIVND (reference sequence). V trimming: 11 bases; J trimming: 6 bases; junction bases outside the gene matches: 9. The CDR3 is 12 residues long. The CDR3 sequence is CAATTGVHGYTF. DNA of the CDR3: TGTGCCGCCACCACAGGGGTTCATGGCTACACCTTC. The full variable domain, with the rest looked up from reference TRBV19 and TRBJ1-2, is DGGITQSPKYLFRKEGQNVTLSCEQNLNHDAMYWYRQDPGQGLRLIYYSQIVNDFQKGDIAEGYSVSREKKESFPLTVTSAQKNPTAFYLCAATTGVHGYTFGSGTRLTVV.

The chain combines TRBV12-5 with TRBJ2-7; 12 positions agree with TRBD2. J gave up 1 base and V 6 bases, and 10 bases lay outside the gene matches. CDR3 length equals 17 residues. Germline assignment: CDR1 LGHNT and CDR2 FRNRAP. CDR3 sequence reads: CASGHRRTSGDSYEQYF. The CDR3 region has the DNA TGTGCTAGTGGACACCGAAGGACTAGCGGGGATTCCTACGAGCAGTACTTC.

This chain joins TRBV7-2 and TRBJ1-1; perhaps TRBD1 as D (6 bases). The CDR3 sequence is 15 residues long. V gave up 4 bases and J gave up 1 base, with 13 bases separating them. Germline assignment: CDR1 SGHTA and CDR2 FQGNSA. This CDR3 reads CASSSTGQPNTEAFF. In nucleotides, the CDR3 is TGTGCCAGCAGCTCTACGGGACAACCGAACACTGAAGCTTTCTTT.

The V gene is TRBV6-1, the J gene TRBJ1-2, with D maybe TRBD1 (6 bases). This CDR3 is built from 12 residues. From germline, CDR1 is MNHNS and CDR2 SASEGT. The V and J ends lost 9 bases and 2 bases respectively, with 10 bases between them. The CDR3 loop reads CASNQGNYGYTF. Here the CDR3 DNA reads TGTGCCAGTAATCAGGGGAACTATGGCTACACCTTC.

This clone came up once. The chain joins TRBV6-5 to TRBJ1-1; D unclear. V was pared by 7 bases and J by 0 bases, with 9 bases between. The CDR3 spans 13 residues. Germline V CDR1 and CDR2: MNHEY, SVGAGI. The CDR3 nucleotides are TGTGCCAGCACGTCGGGGTTGAACACTGAAGCTTTCTTT. It yields the protein CASTSGLNTEAFF.

This clone was seen a handful of times. The V gene is TRBV7-6, the J gene TRBJ2-7, with TRBD2 matching 7 bases. V lost 1 base and J lost 3; bases outside the gene matches: 9. The CDR3 has 16 residues. CDR1 is SGHVS and CDR2 is FNYEAQ in the germline V gene. The CDR3 DNA follows: TGTGCCAGCAGCTTAGATGGGCGGGAGCCCTACTACGAGCAGTACTTC. It codes for CASSLDGREPYYEQYF. The entire variable domain, with the rest obtained from reference TRBV7-6 and TRBJ2-7, is as follows: GAGVSQSPRYKVTKRGQDVALRCDPISGHVSLYWYRQALGQGPEFLTYFNYEAQQDKSGLPNDRFSAERPEGSISTLTIQRTEQRDSAMYRCASSLDGREPYYEQYFGPGTRLTVT.

This chain uses TRBV19 with TRBJ1-2; TRBD1 is a possible D gene (5 bases). V lost 0 bases and J lost 4, with 15 bases in between. CDR1 and CDR2 from the germline V gene are LNHDA and SQIVND (reference sequence). This CDR3 is built from 16 residues. Here the CDR3 DNA reads TGTGCCAGTAGTATAGATCCGGGACTGCCATCCTATGGCTACACCTTC. Translating it yields CASSIDPGLPSYGYTF.

The V and J genes are TRBV6-5 and TRBJ2-7; D perhaps matches TRBD2 (6 bases). The CDR3 runs 12 residues. Germline CDR1 is MNHEY and CDR2 is SVGAGI. Deletions cut 7 bases from V and 4 bases from J, with 11 bases between. The CDR3 sequence: CASKEGDYEQYF. CDR3 in DNA: TGTGCCAGCAAGGAGGGAGATTACGAGCAGTACTTC.

The chain employs TRBV4-3 and TRBJ2-1; 7 bases agree with TRBD1. Germline V gives CDR1 LGHNA, CDR2 YSLEER. After removal of 4 bases from V and 3 bases from J, the junction contained 12 bases not matched to a gene. The CDR3 consists of 17 residues. CDR3 protein: CASSPHSGGKRYNEQFF. The CDR3 DNA sequence: TGCGCCAGCAGCCCACACTCAGGGGGAAAACGCTACAATGAGCAGTTCTTC.

V gene TRBV9 combines with J gene TRBJ2-7; D call uncertain. Germline-derived CDR1 and CDR2 are SGDLS and YYNGEE. V lost 4 bases, J lost 0 bases, and 11 bases lay in between. This CDR3 comprises 14 residues. CDR3 residues: CASSLTDISYEQYF. In DNA, the CDR3 is TGTGCCAGCAGCCTCACAGATATCTCCTACGAGCAGTACTTC.

A few counts support this clone. The genes are TRBV11-1 and TRBJ2-2; 15 bases line up with TRBD2. The CDR3 extends over 19 amino acids. The germline gives CDR1 SGHAT, CDR2 FQDESV (reference sequence). V gave up 7 bases and J gave up 4 bases; unmatched junction bases: 13. For the CDR3, the DNA is TGTGCCAGCACCCGACCCGGACTAGCGGGAGGGCCGAGCACCGGGGAGCTGTTTTTT. Translation: CASTRPGLAGGPSTGELFF.

This clone was counted only a few times. The chain recombines TRBV2 with TRBJ1-4, with 7 bases that match TRBD1. V dropped 8 bases and J dropped 6; count of bases not matched to a gene: 12. The CDR3 totals 15 residues. The germline CDR1 and CDR2 sequences are SNHLY and FYNNEI. The CDR3 DNA reads as TGTGCCAGCCGAGAGGAGGGGACAGCTTATGAAAAACTGTTTTTT. Protein sequence: CASREEGTAYEKLFF.

The CDR3 loop is CSVLRGLAYNEQFF. The CDR3 DNA reads TGCAGCGTTCTAAGGGGTCTCGCCTACAATGAGCAGTTCTTC. The chain combines TRBV29-1 with TRBJ2-1, with a tentative D call TRBD1 (5 bases). The CDR3 has 14 residues. Trimming cost V 5 bases and J 2 bases, with 13 bases left between them. CDR1 is SQVTM, CDR2 ANQGSEA, per germline.

The chain links TRBV28 to TRBJ1-1, with TRBD1 matching 9 bases. The CDR3 extends over 17 amino acids. Germline V gene data show CDR1 as MDHEN and CDR2 as SYDVKM. The trim removed 5 bases at V and 4 bases at J, leaving 14 bases unmatched. This CDR3 is CASSIPGQGAPGTEAFF. For the CDR3, the DNA is TGTGCCAGCAGTATACCGGGACAGGGTGCCCCGGGCACTGAAGCTTTCTTT.